This TCR beta chain was documented in a study of T cells in Graves' hyperthyroidism and ophthalmopathy. This clonotype was recorded many times. Per the germline V gene, CDR1 is LGHNA and CDR2 is YNFKEQ. V lost 6 bases, J lost 5 bases, and 10 bases lay in between. The CDR3 sequence is 12 residues long. The TCR beta CDR3 regions underwent amplification using RNA transcripts as the source. HTBI primers were employed in a first-round RT-PCR of the TCR CDR3. TCRdb analysed the multiplex PCR reads with MiXCR anew, one entry per CDR3 protein. Of roughly 510,000 distinct CDR3 sequences in the sample, about 20% were seen once.

J is TRBJ2-5 and V is TRBV4-2; D is unclear. Specimen: blood. The sequence was collected from a man aged 18 to 30 with Graves' hyperthyroidism. CDR3 sequence (DNA): TGTGCCAGCAGTCCCGCCGGGGAGACCCAGTACTTC. It encodes CASSPAGETQYF.